One sample yielded the 32 T cell receptor beta chains listed below, sequenced in a study of T cell repertoires in cytomegalovirus infection. Their target antigens are unknown. One entry per CDR3 protein, called by TCRdb with MiXCR from the reads. The repertoire holds 900,000 to 950,000 distinct CDR3 sequences, with roughly 30% as singletons. Source: cultured CD8+ T cells from PBMCs, taken from culture after CMV antigen stimulation. Receptor source: a human donor in good health (CMV status not recorded). Some clones in this sample may be carry-over from other donors' samples.

V is TRBV19 and J is TRBJ1-1; 10 nucleotides agree with TRBD1. This CDR3 is 13 amino acids long. The J segment lost 4 bases and the V segment lost 10 bases, leaving 6 bases of the junction unmatched. Germline V gene data show CDR1 as LNHDA and CDR2 as SQIVND (reference sequence). The CDR3 reads CATRDRGATEAFF. CDR3 in DNA: TGTGCCACCCGGGACAGGGGTGCCACTGAAGCTTTCTTT.

There are many counts of this clonotype. This chain joins TRBV7-6 and TRBJ2-3; D uncertain. Germline CDR1 and CDR2: SGHVS and FNYEAQ. The V and J ends lost 6 bases and 7 bases respectively, with 8 bases between them. This CDR3 region has 11 residues. CDR3 bases: TGTGCCAGCAGGGATGGTTATACGCAGTATTTT. Amino acids: CASRDGYTQYF.

Only a few counts were recorded for this clonotype. This chain uses TRBV15 with TRBJ1-5; D gene ambiguous. The V gene lost 1 base and the J gene lost 11 bases, with 9 bases spanning the gap. Germline V gives CDR1 LNHNV, CDR2 YYDKDF (reference sequence). The CDR3 length is 12 residues. The CDR3, as DNA: TGTGCCACCAGCAGAGGTGGTAATGCCCAGCATTTT. Amino acid sequence: CATSRGGNAQHF.

With respect to this clonotype: In this CDR3 the conserved last residue, phenylalanine or tryptophan, is missing, so a read error is likely. The chain uses TRBV4-1 and TRBJ2-3, with 7 bases aligning to TRBD2. Germline lookup yields CDR1 MGHRA and CDR2 YSYEKL. This CDR3 has 16 amino acids. This CDR3 reads CASSQGWRGSTDTQYS. DNA of the CDR3: TGTGCCAGCAGCCAAGGGTGGCGGGGGAGCACAGATACGCAGTATTCT.

Worth noting for this clonotype: At one end the junction does not follow the germline gene, possibly because of a read error. The genes are TRBV6-4 and TRBJ1-2, with D maybe TRBD1 (6 bases). Germline-derived CDR1 and CDR2 are MRHNA and SNTAGT. The CDR3 has 14 amino acids. The CDR3 here is CASSYSKGVGGYTF. CDR3 DNA: TGTGCCAGCAGTTACTCGAAGGGGGTCGGTGGCTACACCTTC.

This clonotype has ten or more counts. The rearrangement uses TRBV7-2 and TRBJ2-1, with D unresolved. This CDR3 has 13 amino acids. CDR1 SGHTA and CDR2 FQGNSA come from the germline V gene. V lost 2 bases and J 7 bases, leaving 9 bases between the germline ends. The CDR3 protein is CASSLNQVNEQFF. The CDR3, as DNA: TGTGCCAGCAGCTTAAACCAGGTTAATGAGCAGTTCTTC.

Ten or more counts support this clonotype. V gene TRBV10-1 combines with J gene TRBJ2-7, with D hard to call. Germline CDR1 and CDR2: WNHNN and SYGVQD (reference sequence). This CDR3 comprises 16 residues. V shed 0 bases and J shed 0 bases, with 12 bases lying between them. The CDR3 sequence: CASSESRRLSSYEQYF. In DNA, the CDR3 is TGCGCCAGCAGTGAGTCGCGGCGTTTGAGCTCCTACGAGCAGTACTTC.

This sequence joins TRBV15 and TRBJ2-7; 9 nucleotides align to TRBD2. Germline CDR1 LNHNV, CDR2 YYDKDF (reference sequence). Trimming at V came to 0 bases and at J to 6 bases, leaving 6 bases not matched to a gene. The CDR3 spans 15 residues. The CDR3 DNA reads as TGTGCCACCAGCAGAGATTTGGGACTAGCTTTCGAGCAGTACGTC. Encoded protein: CATSRDLGLAFEQYV.

This clonotype was seen a few times. The chain combines TRBV4-2 with TRBJ2-5; D might be TRBD2 (5 bases). V lost 1 base to trimming and J lost 1 base, with 13 bases between them. The CDR3 contains 16 residues. Germline values: CDR1 LGHNA, CDR2 YNFKEQ. The CDR3 here is CASSQVASLIQETQYF. The CDR3 bases are TGTGCCAGCAGCCAAGTGGCTAGCCTAATCCAAGAGACCCAGTACTTC.

The V and J genes are TRBV7-9 and TRBJ1-2; possibly TRBD1 for D (5 bases). The CDR3 runs 17 residues. V gave up 1 base and J gave up 2 bases, with 17 bases separating them. From germline, CDR1 is SEHNR and CDR2 FQNEAQ (reference sequence). CDR3 DNA: TGTGCCAGCAGCTTAGGAGGGGCCCCAATGGGGAACTATGGCTACACCTTC. Protein: CASSLGGAPMGNYGYTF.

This clonotype has only a few counts. The chain employs TRBV7-9 and TRBJ1-3; TRBD1 aligns across 7 bases. V lost 4 bases and J lost 3; bases outside the gene matches: 9. The germline V gene has CDR1 SEHNR and CDR2 FQNEAQ (reference sequence). The CDR3 contains 16 residues. CDR3 amino acids: CASSSRTGRFGNTIYF. CDR3 DNA sequence: TGTGCCAGCAGCTCCCGGACAGGAAGATTTGGAAACACCATATATTTT.

The chain recombines TRBV6-2 or TRBV6-3 with TRBJ2-1; TRBD1 aligns across 10 bases. Germline CDR1 is MNHEY and CDR2 is SVGEGT. V shed 7 bases, J shed 7 bases, and the junction held 13 bases outside the gene matches. The CDR3 runs 16 residues. The CDR3 DNA follows: TGTGCCAGCATCGATAACGGGACAGGGGATCGGAATGAGCAGTTCTTC. It encodes CASIDNGTGDRNEQFF.

This clonotype came up many times. The chain links TRBV7-9 to TRBJ1-5, with D possibly TRBD1 on 6 matching bases. Germline assignment: CDR1 SEHNR and CDR2 FQNEAQ (reference sequence). The CDR3 extends over 17 amino acids. V shed 4 bases and J shed 5 bases, with 21 bases lying between them. The CDR3 is CASSSQQGSSGDQPQHF. The CDR3 bases are TGTGCCAGCAGCTCTCAACAGGGCAGCAGCGGAGATCAGCCCCAGCATTTT.

This clonotype was detected many times. This sequence joins TRBV7-2 and TRBJ2-2; perhaps TRBD2 as D (5 bases). The CDR3 loop spans 17 amino acids. V was cut by 5 bases and J by 4 bases, with 20 bases left in between. Germline V gene lookup returns CDR1 SGHTA and CDR2 FQGNSA. The CDR3 region is CASSHLPGEKATGELFF. The CDR3 DNA follows: TGTGCCAGCAGCCACCTCCCCGGGGAGAAGGCCACCGGGGAGCTGTTTTTT.

In its sample, this clonotype was seen many times. The genes are TRBV7-6 and TRBJ1-2, with a weak D call TRBD1 (6 bases). From germline, CDR1 is SGHVS and CDR2 FNYEAQ. The CDR3 sequence is 14 residues long. Trimming cost V 3 bases and J 3 bases, with 11 bases left between them. The CDR3 here is CASSFGGRDYGYTF. CDR3 nucleotide sequence: TGTGCCAGCAGCTTCGGGGGGCGAGACTATGGCTACACCTTC.

The V and J genes are TRBV6-1 and TRBJ1-1; the D gene is possibly TRBD1 (5 bases). The germline V and J ends were trimmed by 5 bases and 3 bases, with 19 bases remaining between them. CDR1 and CDR2 from the germline V gene are MNHNS and SASEGT. The CDR3 contains 16 residues. The CDR3 spells CASSFRDPNWDTEAFF. The CDR3 DNA sequence: TGTGCCAGCAGTTTCCGGGACCCTAATTGGGACACTGAAGCTTTCTTT.

This clonotype turned up a few times. This chain joins TRBV4-3 and TRBJ1-2; D not resolved. The germline V and J ends were trimmed by 0 bases and 8 bases, with 10 bases remaining between them. The CDR3 covers 13 residues. CDR1 LGHNA and CDR2 YSLEER come from the germline V gene. This CDR3 reads CASSQEILMGYTF. The CDR3 DNA sequence: TGCGCCAGCAGCCAAGAAATTCTAATGGGCTACACCTTC.

V usage is TRBV11-3 and J usage is TRBJ2-6; D is ambiguous. The germline V and J ends were trimmed by 3 bases and 3 bases, with 3 bases remaining between them. The CDR3 spans 13 residues. Germline V lookup: CDR1 SGHNT, CDR2 YENEEA. CDR3 nucleotides: TGTGCCAGCAGCTTTTATGGGGCCAACGTCCTGACTTTC. This codes for CASSFYGANVLTF.

The table lists this clonotype with a few counts. The CDR3 spells CASSSYREEETQYF. The CDR3, as DNA: TGTGCCAGCAGCTCCTACAGGGAGGAAGAGACCCAGTACTTC. This rearrangement joins TRBV7-9 to TRBJ2-5, with D possibly called TRBD1 or TRBD2 (6 bases each). This CDR3 has 14 amino acids. The germline CDR1 and CDR2 sequences are SEHNR and FQNEAQ (reference sequence). The ends were cut back, 4 bases at V and 3 bases at J, with 12 bases in the middle.

This chain links TRBV24-1 with TRBJ2-2; tentative D call: TRBD2 (7 bases). Germline values: CDR1 KGHDR, CDR2 SFDVKD. Trimming left V 3 bases short and J 2 bases short, with 12 bases between. The CDR3 sequence is 16 residues long. CDR3 protein: CATSDRSGGNTGELFF. CDR3 in DNA: TGTGCCACCAGTGATCGCTCGGGGGGCAACACCGGGGAGCTGTTTTTT.

This clonotype was picked up one time. At one boundary the junction diverges from the germline segment, which might be a read error. This chain links TRBV7-7 with TRBJ2-7; TRBD2 matches 8 bases. CDR1 is SSHAT, CDR2 FNYEAQ, per germline (reference sequence). This CDR3 has 15 amino acids. The CDR3 DNA reads as TGTGCTAGCAGCCGGGGGGGTGGGGGTGCCTACGAGCAGTACTTC. This encodes CASSRGGGGAYEQYF.

A word on this clonotype: This may arise from a read error, as a much more abundant clone is one base away. The rearrangement uses TRBV7-8 and TRBJ1-1; D is unclear. There are 15 residues in the CDR3. Germline V lookup: CDR1 SGHVS, CDR2 FQNEAQ. V was shortened by 4 bases and J by 2 bases, with 14 bases between the two germline ends. CDR3 protein: CASSYPWGSNTEAFF. As DNA, the CDR3 is TGTGCCAGCAGCTACCCCTGGGGATCCAACACTGAAGCTTTCTTT.

The V call is TRBV6-2 or TRBV6-3, the J call TRBJ1-1; D is unclear. The length of the CDR3 is 12 residues. The germline V gene has CDR1 MNHEY and CDR2 SVGEGT. V dropped 6 bases and J dropped 3 bases, with 8 bases sitting between them. The CDR3 sequence is CASRNWDTEAFF. The CDR3 DNA reads TGTGCCAGCAGAAACTGGGACACTGAAGCTTTCTTT.

The chain joins TRBV15 to TRBJ2-7; tentative D call: TRBD1 (5 bases). Germline V gives CDR1 LNHNV, CDR2 YYDKDF (reference sequence). CDR3 length: 13 residues. V lost 0 bases and J lost 6, with 9 bases in between. CDR3 coding DNA: TGTGCCACCAGCAGAGATCAGGGCGCCGAGCAGTACGTC. Residues: CATSRDQGAEQYV.

The chain carries TRBV9 and TRBJ1-5; D not certain. This CDR3 region has 17 residues. The germline CDR1 and CDR2 sequences are SGDLS and YYNGEE. The V end lost 0 bases, the J end lost 0 bases, and 13 bases lay between the germline ends. Here the CDR3 DNA reads TGTGCCAGCAGCGTAGGCCCAACAGCTTATAGCAATCAGCCCCAGCATTTT. Translating gives CASSVGPTAYSNQPQHF.

The J gene is TRBJ2-7, the V gene TRBV4-1; D may be TRBD1 (6 bases). Trimming removed 3 bases at V and 3 bases at J, with 15 bases between. Germline CDR1 is MGHRA and CDR2 is YSYEKL. This CDR3 contains 15 residues. CDR3 nucleotides: TGCGCCAGCAGCCACGCGCCCGGGACATTCTACGAGCAGTACTTC. Translating it yields CASSHAPGTFYEQYF.

This sequence joins TRBV19 and TRBJ1-5; D is unclear. Trimming left V 3 bases short and J 6 bases short, with 6 bases between. CDR3 length: 12 residues. CDR1 and CDR2 (germline): LNHDA, SQIVND (reference sequence). The CDR3 bases are TGTGCCAGTAGTATTGGGGTTCAGCCCCAGCATTTT. Its protein product is CASSIGVQPQHF.

This sequence joins TRBV19 and TRBJ1-1; unclear D gene. The CDR3 runs to 14 residues. Per germline, CDR1 LNHDA and CDR2 SQIVND (reference sequence). V lost 3 bases and J 1 base, leaving 9 bases between the germline ends. CDR3 nucleotides: TGTGCCAGTAGTATGAGGACGGGGAACACTGAAGCTTTCTTT. Protein: CASSMRTGNTEAFF.

This clonotype was detected only once. The V call is TRBV15, the J call TRBJ2-2, with 9 bases fitting TRBD1. V gave up 3 bases and J gave up 6 bases; unmatched junction bases: 5. CDR1 and CDR2 from the germline V gene are LNHNV and YYDKDF (reference sequence). The CDR3 is made up of 15 amino acids. DNA for the CDR3: TGTGCCACCAGCAGGGACAGGGGTAGTTCCGGGGAGCTGTTTTTT. As protein: CATSRDRGSSGELFF.

This sequence joins TRBV6-5 and TRBJ2-2, with D hard to call. The V gene's germline CDR1 is MNHEY and CDR2 SVGAGI. CDR3 length: 13 residues. Deletions cut 5 bases from V and 5 bases from J, with 9 bases between. The CDR3 nucleotides read TGTGCCAGCAGTCTCCAACAAACCGGGGAGCTGTTTTTT. Translating it yields CASSLQQTGELFF.

This clonotype was detected many times. The chain joins TRBV6-2 or TRBV6-3 to TRBJ1-4; D not resolved. The germline gives CDR1 MNHEY, CDR2 SVGEGT. The CDR3 has 12 residues. Trimming removed 6 bases at V and 6 bases at J, with 8 bases between. For the CDR3, the DNA is TGTGCCAGCAGCGTCATGGATGAAAAACTGTTTTTT. It yields the protein CASSVMDEKLFF.

At least ten counts were recorded for this clonotype. The V call is TRBV11-2, the J call TRBJ2-3; 8 bases line up with TRBD2. From germline, CDR1 is SGHAT and CDR2 FQNNGV. This CDR3 is built from 15 residues. Trimming cost V 1 base and J 4 bases; bases outside gene matches: 4. Here the CDR3 reads CASSLAGGAADTQYF. CDR3 sequence (DNA): TGTGCCAGCAGCTTAGCCGGGGGGGCGGCAGATACGCAGTATTTT.